The rows below give T cell receptor beta chains drawn from one sample of a study of cytomegalovirus exposure and HLA in healthy donors. Produced via immunoSEQ multiplex PCR; TCRdb's table is partial and in-frame only. The profile shows about 90,000 clones, just under 90% of them singletons. Sequencing used PBMCs. Every receptor here comes from a man between 18 and 29 years old in good health and CMV-seronegative. CDR3s include the opening cysteine and the closing phenylalanine or tryptophan. A D gene is named only where the DNA matches it firmly. Some rows mark clone size as missing; the rest say once, few, many or name a class of expanded clone.

D,J,V,size,length,DNA,CDR3
-,TRBJ1-1,TRBV5-5,-,13,TGTGCCAGCAGCTACAACAGGAACACTGAAGCTTTCTTT,CASSYNRNTEAFF
-,TRBJ2-4,TRBV11-2,-,15,TGTGCCAGCAGCTTAAACAGGCTAGCCAAAAACATTCAGTACTTC,CASSLNRLAKNIQYF
-,TRBJ1-1,TRBV13,-,14,TGTGCCAGCAGCTTGATTTCATCCCCTACCCACGCTTTCTTT,CASSLISSPTHAFF
TRBD1,TRBJ1-1,TRBV6-1,-,15,TGTGCCAGCCTTTCACAGAGGGGGCGGTTGAATGAAGCTTTCTTT,CASLSQRGRLNEAFF
TRBD1,TRBJ2-1,TRBV7-3,-,14,TGTGCCAGCAGCCGTGACAGGGGTTACAATGAGCAGTTCTTC,CASSRDRGYNEQFF
TRBD2,TRBJ2-3,TRBV28,-,13,TGTGCCAGCAGCTTAGCGGGAAAAGATACGCAGTATTTT,CASSLAGKDTQYF
TRBD1,TRBJ2-7,TRBV6-5,once,15,TGTGCCAGCAGTTATGCGACAGGGGGCATCTACGAGCAGTACTTC,CASSYATGGIYEQYF
-,TRBJ2-7,TRBV7-9,-,14,TGTTCCAGCAGGTCCCAACAGGGCGGCTACGAGCAGTACTTC,CSSRSQQGGYEQYF
-,TRBJ2-6,TRBV28,-,18,TGTGCCAGCAGTTTAAGCCCCAGGGGCAGCTCTGGGGCCAACGTCCTGACTTTC,CASSLSPRGSSGANVLTF
TRBD2,TRBJ2-3,TRBV7-2,-,16,TGTGCCAGCAGCTTAGGGGCGGGAGGGAGCACAGATACGCAGTATTTT,CASSLGAGGSTDTQYF
-,TRBJ2-1,TRBV19,-,14,TGTGCCAGTAGTGGCCTCAGGTTTGCCAATGAGCAGTTCTTC,CASSGLRFANEQFF
TRBD2,TRBJ2-1,TRBV6-5,-,15,TGTGCCAGCAGCCGCAAAGCGGGACCATACAATGAGCAGTTCTTC,CASSRKAGPYNEQFF
-,TRBJ1-6,TRBV27,-,13,TGTGCCAGCAGTTTACGGGCAGGGATCCCCCTCCACTTT,CASSLRAGIPLHF
-,TRBJ1-5,TRBV4-1,-,15,TGCGCCAGCCGAAACTTGAGGGGGTCCAATCAGCCCCAGCATTTT,CASRNLRGSNQPQHF
-,TRBJ1-1,TRBV28,-,12,TGTGCCAGCAGTTTACTCCGATACGGGGCTTTCTTT,CASSLLRYGAFF
-,TRBJ2-1,TRBV9,-,16,TGTGCCAGCAGCGTCTTGGGGCTTCAACCGCTCAATGAGCAGTTCTTC,CASSVLGLQPLNEQFF
TRBD2,TRBJ2-1,TRBV7-2,-,17,TGTGCCAGCAGCTTATGGGGGGGGACTAGCGGATACAATGAGCAGTTCTTC,CASSLWGGTSGYNEQFF
-,TRBJ1-1,TRBV28,-,16,TGTGCCAGCAGTCTGGGGGGGTTAGGGAAGAACACTGAAGCTTTCTTT,CASSLGGLGKNTEAFF
-,TRBJ1-2,TRBV2,once,14,TGTGCCAGCAGTCGACATGAAGCTAACTATGGCTACACCTTC,CASSRHEANYGYTF
TRBD1,TRBJ2-7,TRBV5-4,-,14,TGTGCCAGCAGCTTGGGCGGGACAGGGAACAAGCAGTACTTC,CASSLGGTGNKQYF
TRBD1,TRBJ1-4,TRBV5-6,-,18,TGTGCCAGCAGTCTATTTCGTCGGACAGGGGCAGATAATGAAAAACTGTTTTTT,CASSLFRRTGADNEKLFF
-,TRBJ1-1,TRBV5-4,-,16,TGTGCCAGCAGCCCTCTCGGACAGCTCTCGAACACTGAAGCTTTCTTT,CASSPLGQLSNTEAFF
TRBD1,TRBJ2-4,TRBV6-1,-,15,TGTGCCAGCAGTGAAGTGGGGACAGCTAAAAACATTCAGTACTTC,CASSEVGTAKNIQYF
-,TRBJ2-7,TRBV6-5,-,15,TGTGCCAGCAGTTACTCTTTTTTTGGCCCGGGCGAGCAGTACTTC,CASSYSFFGPGEQYF
TRBD2,TRBJ2-1,TRBV6-5,-,15,TGTGCCAGCAGTCCGGGAAGTAGCGGGAAGGATGAGCAGTTCTTC,CASSPGSSGKDEQFF
-,TRBJ2-5,TRBV30,-,16,TGTGCCTGGAGTTTACCGGGACTGTTGTACCAAGAGACCCAGTACTTC,CAWSLPGLLYQETQYF
-,TRBJ2-2,TRBV7-9,-,17,TGTGCCAGCAGCCCAACCGGGCCAGGGCTGAGGACCGGGGAGCTGTTTTTT,CASSPTGPGLRTGELFF
-,TRBJ2-3,TRBV7-2,-,12,TGTGCCAGCAGCTATTACGGAGATACGCAGTATTTT,CASSYYGDTQYF
-,TRBJ1-1,TRBV10-1,-,18,TGCGCCAGCAGTGAGTCTCCTCGGGACAACTTACTTAACACTGAAGCTTTCTTT,CASSESPRDNLLNTEAFF
TRBD2,TRBJ2-2,TRBV5-4,-,16,TGTGCCAGCAGCCTGAAGATAGCGGGAGTAGCCGGGGAGCTGTTTTTT,CASSLKIAGVAGELFF
-,TRBJ1-1,TRBV7-2,-,15,TGTGCCAGCAGCTACTTTGGGCTCCCTCCATGGGAAGCTTTCTTT,CASSYFGLPPWEAFF
TRBD2,TRBJ2-3,TRBV7-9,-,18,TGTTCCAGCAGCTTTCCGGGACTAGCGGAAACTAGCACAGATACGCAGTATTTT,CSSSFPGLAETSTDTQYF
TRBD1,TRBJ1-1,TRBV18,-,14,TGTGCCGGCTCACCACAGGGGATGAACACTGAAGCTTTCTTT,CAGSPQGMNTEAFF
-,TRBJ1-5,TRBV18,-,13,TGTGCCAGCTCCTTTGGAGGCAATCAGCCCCAGCATTTT,CASSFGGNQPQHF
TRBD2,TRBJ2-5,TRBV5-1,-,15,TGCGCCAGCAGCTTGGTTCCCAGGGAGGGAGAGACCCAGTACTTC,CASSLVPREGETQYF
-,TRBJ1-4,TRBV2,-,16,TGTGCCAGCAGTCCCCGACAGGCGGCAACTAATGAAAAACTGTTTTTT,CASSPRQAATNEKLFF
TRBD1,TRBJ1-6,TRBV6-1,-,14,TGTGCCAGCAGTCAGCGACAGGGGGCTTCACCCCTCCACTTT,CASSQRQGASPLHF
-,TRBJ2-2,TRBV6-6,-,14,TGTGCCAGCTTGGGAGTACGGTCTTCCGGGGAGCTGTTTTTT,CASLGVRSSGELFF
-,TRBJ2-7,TRBV29-1,-,13,TGCAGCGTTGAAATTGTACAGGGCTACGAGCAGTACTTC,CSVEIVQGYEQYF
-,TRBJ2-5,TRBV6-1,few,12,TGTGCCAGCAGGTTCAGCCAAGAGACCCAGTACTTC,CASRFSQETQYF
-,TRBJ1-4,TRBV28,-,17,TGTGCCAGCAGTCGGACATTCTTAAAGGGGACTAATGAAAAACTGTTTTTT,CASSRTFLKGTNEKLFF
-,TRBJ2-7,TRBV28,-,12,TGTGCCAGCAATGGAGGGCTTGGCGAGCAGTACTTC,CASNGGLGEQYF
-,TRBJ2-1,TRBV5-4,-,15,TGTGCCAGCAGCTTATTATTCGGGGAGCATGATGAGCAGTTCTTC,CASSLLFGEHDEQFF
-,TRBJ1-2,TRBV7-2,-,13,TGTGCCAGCAGCCTCACAGGGTATAGTGGCTACACCTTC,CASSLTGYSGYTF
TRBD1,TRBJ2-3,TRBV5-1,once,17,TGCGCCAGCAGCTTGGACGTCCCGGGACAGGGAGCAGATACGCAGTATTTT,CASSLDVPGQGADTQYF